The present entry profiles one T cell receptor beta chain with its context. Its target is not known. The data were taken from a study of T cell responses to AZD1222 COVID-19 vaccine. Germline values: CDR1 SGHVS, CDR2 FQNEAQ. The V and J ends lost 1 base and 4 bases, in that order; junction bases with no gene match: 9. CDR3 size: 16 residues. Some clones are missing from TCRdb's copy, which holds only in-frame ones; the method was immunoSEQ multiplex PCR. The top ten clones hold about 8.7% of a sample with roughly 100,000 clones, about 87% of them seen once. Study-wide points: Variant regions that are unmutated are reportedly the target of nearly half of spike-specific TCRs. Repertoires were obtained only post-peak T cell response. Seropositive at baseline were only a handful of AZD1222 recipients.

The TCR was taken from an adult in good health. The specimen was peripheral blood, collected on day 0 of AZD1222 vaccination. The chain joins TRBV7-8 to TRBJ1-2, with 7 bases that match TRBD1. This CDR3 is CASSLVGRRGGYGYTF. CDR3 DNA: TGTGCCAGCAGCTTAGTGGGGCGCAGGGGGGGCTATGGCTACACCTTC.